The sample holds a few counts of the clone carrying this T cell receptor (beta chain). This entry is derived from a study of beta chain features in type 1 diabetes. The CDR3 runs 9 residues. V lost 8 bases and J lost 3, with 1 base in between. The germline gives CDR1 SGHTA, CDR2 FQGNSA. The isolated RNA, all of it, was reverse transcribed, so expressed TCRB transcripts were what got sequenced. Libraries were prepared by immunoSEQ multiplex PCR; TCRdb keeps only in-frame clonotypes and omits some of them. The data hold 350,000 to 450,000 clones, with more than 11% observed a single time. This receptor was taken from a man in his thirties or forties in good health. The sample consisted of naive CD4+ T cells from blood. This rearrangement joins TRBV7-2 to TRBJ2-5; D remains ambiguous. The chain's CDR3 is CASEETQYF. The CDR3 DNA reads as TGTGCCAGCGAAGAGACCCAGTACTTC.